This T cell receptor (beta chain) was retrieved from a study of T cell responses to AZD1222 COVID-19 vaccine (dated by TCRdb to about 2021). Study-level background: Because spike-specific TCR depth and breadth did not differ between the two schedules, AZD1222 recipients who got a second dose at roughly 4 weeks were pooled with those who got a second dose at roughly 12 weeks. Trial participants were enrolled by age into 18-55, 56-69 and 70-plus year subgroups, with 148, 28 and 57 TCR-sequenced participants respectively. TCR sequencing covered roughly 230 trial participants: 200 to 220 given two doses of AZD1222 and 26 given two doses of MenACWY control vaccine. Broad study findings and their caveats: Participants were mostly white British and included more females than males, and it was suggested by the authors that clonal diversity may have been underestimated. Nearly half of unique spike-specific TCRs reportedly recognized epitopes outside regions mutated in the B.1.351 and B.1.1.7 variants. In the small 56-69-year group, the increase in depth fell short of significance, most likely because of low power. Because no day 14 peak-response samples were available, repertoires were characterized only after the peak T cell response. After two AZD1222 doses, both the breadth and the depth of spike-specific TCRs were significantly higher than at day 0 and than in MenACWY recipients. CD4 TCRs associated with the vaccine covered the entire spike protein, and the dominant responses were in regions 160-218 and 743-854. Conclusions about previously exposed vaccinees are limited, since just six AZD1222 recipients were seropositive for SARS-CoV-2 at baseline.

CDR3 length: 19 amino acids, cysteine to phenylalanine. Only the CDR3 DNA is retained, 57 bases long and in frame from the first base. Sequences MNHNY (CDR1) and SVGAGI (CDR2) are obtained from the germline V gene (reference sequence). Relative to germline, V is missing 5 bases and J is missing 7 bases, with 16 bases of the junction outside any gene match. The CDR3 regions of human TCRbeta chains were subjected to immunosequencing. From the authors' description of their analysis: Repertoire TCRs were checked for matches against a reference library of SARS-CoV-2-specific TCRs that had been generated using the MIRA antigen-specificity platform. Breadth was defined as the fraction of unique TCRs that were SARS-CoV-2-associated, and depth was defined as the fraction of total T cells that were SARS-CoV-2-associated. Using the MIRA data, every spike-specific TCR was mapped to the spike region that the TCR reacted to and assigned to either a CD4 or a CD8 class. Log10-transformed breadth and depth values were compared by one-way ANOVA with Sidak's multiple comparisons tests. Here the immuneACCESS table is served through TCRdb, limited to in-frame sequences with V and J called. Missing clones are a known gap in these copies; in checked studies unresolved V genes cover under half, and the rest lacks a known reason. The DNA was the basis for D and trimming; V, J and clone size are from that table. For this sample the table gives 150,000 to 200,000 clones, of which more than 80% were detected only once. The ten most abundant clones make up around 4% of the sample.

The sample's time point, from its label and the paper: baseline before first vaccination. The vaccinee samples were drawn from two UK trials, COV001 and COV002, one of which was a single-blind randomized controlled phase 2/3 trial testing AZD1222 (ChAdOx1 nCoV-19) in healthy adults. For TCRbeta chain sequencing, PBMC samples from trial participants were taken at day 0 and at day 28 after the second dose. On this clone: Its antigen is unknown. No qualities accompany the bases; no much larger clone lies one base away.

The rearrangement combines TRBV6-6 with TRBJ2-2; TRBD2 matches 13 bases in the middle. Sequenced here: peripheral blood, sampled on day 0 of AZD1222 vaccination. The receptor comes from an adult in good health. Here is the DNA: TGTGCCAGCAGTCGCTCCCCCCGGACTAGCGGGAGTAGGGACGGGGAGCTGTTTTTT. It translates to CASSRSPRTSGSRDGELFF.